A single sample is the source of the 31 T cell receptor beta chains below, sequenced in a study of blood T cell repertoires in COVID-19. The protocol was immunoSEQ multiplex PCR, while the TCRdb copy is restricted to in-frame clones and leaves out a portion. The sample has around 300,000 clones; roughly 86% are singletons. Sequenced: peripheral blood. The receptors come from a man in his late teens or twenties with active or convalescent COVID-19.

The chain recombines TRBV4-3 with TRBJ1-3, with D uncertain. The CDR3 spans 18 residues. Germline-derived CDR1 and CDR2 are LGHNA and YSLEER. Trimming shortened V by 1 base and J by 0 bases, and 16 bases separated the two germline ends. The CDR3 nucleotides read TGCGCCAGCAGCCAAGTAGCCGCGCGATACTCCTCTGGAAACACCATATATTTT. Protein sequence: CASSQVAARYSSGNTIYF.

The chain joins TRBV18 to TRBJ1-1, with a tentative D call TRBD1 (5 bases). Trimming removed 0 bases from V and 5 bases from J, with 10 bases in between. CDR1 is KGHSH, CDR2 LQKENI, per germline. CDR3 length: 14 residues. CDR3 DNA: TGTGCCAGCTCACCACCGCGGGGGGGGACTGAAGCTTTCTTT. Translation: CASSPPRGGTEAFF.

This clone was observed a single time. The CDR3 sequence is CASSEYSGGYGYTF. The DNA of the CDR3 is TGTGCCAGCAGTGAATATTCAGGGGGCTATGGCTACACCTTC. The chain has TRBV6-1 and TRBJ1-2, with 7 bases identical to TRBD1. This CDR3 comprises 14 residues. From germline, CDR1 is MNHNS and CDR2 SASEGT. With 2 bases clipped from V and 4 bases from J, the junction kept 4 bases outside the gene matches.

The V and J genes are TRBV4-1 and TRBJ1-5; D possibly corresponds to TRBD1 (6 bases). Per germline, CDR1 MGHRA and CDR2 YSYEKL. The CDR3 spans 17 residues. V shed 1 base and J shed 6 bases, with 19 bases lying between them. CDR3 sequence reads: CASSQVQGRAAGQPQHF. CDR3 DNA sequence: TGCGCCAGCAGCCAAGTACAGGGTCGGGCGGCGGGTCAGCCCCAGCATTTT.

This chain links TRBV19 with TRBJ1-1; TRBD1 might be the D (5 bases). The CDR3 loop spans 13 amino acids. CDR1 LNHDA and CDR2 SQIVND come from the germline V gene (reference sequence). V was cut by 0 bases and J by 8 bases, with 10 bases left in between. CDR3 bases: TGTGCCAGTAGTATAGAGGAGGGGAAGGAAGCTTTCTTT. Translating gives CASSIEEGKEAFF.

V usage is TRBV13 and J usage is TRBJ1-4, with a possible D match to TRBD1 (6 bases). Germline values: CDR1 PRHDT, CDR2 FYEKMQ (reference sequence). The CDR3 consists of 14 residues. V was shortened by 3 bases and J by 7 bases, with 12 bases between the two germline ends. CDR3 in DNA: TGTGCCAGCAGCTTGTGGGGGGGCTCTGAAAAACTGTTTTTT. Encoded protein: CASSLWGGSEKLFF. Using reference TRBV13 and TRBJ1-4 for the parts outside the CDR3, the full variable domain is AAGVIQSPRHLIKEKRETATLKCYPIPRHDTVYWYQQGPGQDPQFLISFYEKMQSDKGSIPDRFSAQQFSDYHSELNMSSLELGDSALYFCASSLWGGSEKLFFGSGTQLSVL.

The chain recombines TRBV3-1 (or the pseudogene TRBV3-2) with TRBJ2-7; 8 nucleotides agree with TRBD1. CDR3 length: 14 residues. Germline values: CDR1 LGHDT, CDR2 YNNKEL (reference sequence). Trimming took 4 bases from V and 6 from J; bases not matched to a gene: 8. The CDR3 spells CASSPIFGQGEQYF. The CDR3 DNA reads TGTGCCAGCAGCCCTATATTCGGACAGGGCGAGCAGTACTTC.

The chain links TRBV6-5 to TRBJ1-1; perhaps TRBD1 as D (5 bases). The germline V gene has CDR1 MNHEY and CDR2 SVGAGI. The CDR3 covers 14 residues. Trimming removed 2 bases at V and 4 bases at J, with 11 bases between. The CDR3 DNA is TGTGCCAGCAGTTACGTAAGGGGTGGCACTGAAGCTTTCTTT. As protein: CASSYVRGGTEAFF.

V usage is TRBV7-8 and J usage is TRBJ2-7; D not resolved. This CDR3 spans 15 amino acids. In germline, CDR1 is SGHVS, CDR2 FQNEAQ. Trimming shortened V by 3 bases and J by 0 bases, and 12 bases separated the two germline ends. The CDR3 nucleotides are TGTGCCAGCAGCTTTGGGCATGAGAGCTCCTACGAGCAGTACTTC. This codes for CASSFGHESSYEQYF.

This clone turned up a few times. The chain uses TRBV9 and TRBJ1-6; D uncertain. The CDR3 has 13 residues. The germline V and J ends were trimmed by 4 bases and 8 bases, with 10 bases remaining between them. Germline V gene lookup returns CDR1 SGDLS and CDR2 YYNGEE. CDR3 region: CASSSYTYSPLHF. The CDR3 DNA reads TGTGCCAGCAGCAGTTACACGTATTCACCCCTCCACTTT.

J is TRBJ2-5 and V is TRBV18, with 7 bases lining up with TRBD1. The length of the CDR3 is 14 residues. J was trimmed by 0 bases and V by 6 bases; bases with no gene match: 4. Per germline, CDR1 KGHSH and CDR2 LQKENI. The CDR3 sequence: CASSPGTDQETQYF. In DNA form, the CDR3 reads TGTGCCAGCTCTCCCGGGACAGACCAAGAGACCCAGTACTTC.

The chain couples TRBV6-1 to TRBJ1-2, with 7 bases aligning to TRBD1. The CDR3 extends over 15 amino acids. Germline V gives CDR1 MNHNS, CDR2 SASEGT. With V trimmed by 1 base and J by 2 bases, 4 bases remained unmatched. The chain's CDR3 is CASSEVPGGNYGYTF. CDR3 in DNA: TGTGCCAGCAGTGAAGTGCCAGGGGGAAACTATGGCTACACCTTC.

This chain connects TRBV7-9 to TRBJ2-7; D is unresolved. The CDR3 is made up of 13 amino acids. The germline gives CDR1 SEHNR, CDR2 FQNEAQ (reference sequence). The ends were cut back, 1 base at V and 5 bases at J, with 9 bases in the middle. The CDR3 loop reads CASSLVSPHEQYF. The DNA of the CDR3 is TGTGCCAGCAGCTTAGTCAGTCCCCACGAGCAGTACTTC.

A word on this clone: A clone one base away is much larger, so this may be a read error. The J gene is TRBJ2-7, the V gene TRBV12-3 or TRBV12-4, with a tentative D call TRBD1 (6 bases). V lost 6 bases and J lost 2, with 11 bases in between. The CDR3 is 13 amino acids. The CDR3 here is CASSFDRTYEQYF. The CDR3 DNA reads TGTGCCAGCAGCTTTGACAGGACCTACGAGCAGTACTTC.

DNA of the CDR3: TGTGCCATCAGTAGGGGGAACGATGAAAAACTGTTTTTT. This codes for CAISRGNDEKLFF. The J gene is TRBJ1-4, the V gene TRBV10-3; D possibly corresponds to TRBD1 (6 bases). This CDR3 comprises 13 residues. From germline, CDR1 is ENHRY and CDR2 SYGVKD. The ends were cut back, 5 bases at V and 6 bases at J, with 10 bases in the middle.

The chain recombines TRBV18 with TRBJ1-1; tentatively, D is TRBD1 (5 bases). V was pared by 3 bases and J by 6 bases, with 11 bases between. This CDR3 region has 13 residues. CDR1 and CDR2 from the germline V gene are KGHSH and LQKENI. Here the CDR3 reads CASSPRRAAEAFF. CDR3 in DNA: TGTGCCAGCTCACCGCGCAGGGCTGCTGAAGCTTTCTTT.

This clone was detected a few times. This sequence joins TRBV5-1 and TRBJ2-7, with 8 bases matching TRBD2. There are 18 residues in the CDR3. Germline assignment: CDR1 SGHRS and CDR2 YFSETQ. V shed 2 bases, J shed 3 bases, and the junction held 16 bases outside the gene matches. The CDR3: CASSFPNTGLAVLYEQYF. The CDR3 DNA is TGCGCCAGCAGCTTTCCGAATACAGGACTAGCTGTTCTCTACGAGCAGTACTTC.

This clone was detected only once. This chain connects TRBV3-1 (or the pseudogene TRBV3-2) to TRBJ1-6, with D tentatively TRBD1 (5 bases). CDR1 and CDR2 from the germline V gene are LGHDT and YNNKEL (reference sequence). The CDR3 spans 14 residues. Trimming removed 1 base at V and 7 bases at J, with 8 bases between. This CDR3 reads CASSQGGGNSPLHF. The CDR3 DNA sequence: TGTGCCAGCAGCCAAGGGGGGGGAAATTCACCCCTCCACTTT.

The rearrangement links TRBV2 to TRBJ1-2; the D gene is possibly TRBD1 (5 bases). The V end lost 8 bases, the J end lost 6 bases, and 7 bases lay between the germline ends. This CDR3 has 10 residues. The germline CDR1 and CDR2 sequences are SNHLY and FYNNEI. DNA of the CDR3: TGTGCCAGCGGGGCAGATGGCTACACCTTC. Translating it yields CASGADGYTF.

The V call is TRBV5-1, the J call TRBJ2-3, with 7 bases fitting TRBD1. Losses at the gene ends were 1 base for V and 3 bases for J; bases not matched to a gene: 5. CDR3 length equals 15 residues. The germline CDR1 and CDR2 sequences are SGHRS and YFSETQ. In DNA, the CDR3 is TGCGCCAGCAGCTTGCAGGGGGTTGGGACAGATACGCAGTATTTT. Amino acids: CASSLQGVGTDTQYF. Using reference TRBV5-1 and TRBJ2-3 for the parts outside the CDR3, the full variable domain is KAGVTQTPRYLIKTRGQQVTLSCSPISGHRSVSWYQQTPGQGLQFLFEYFSETQRNKGNFPGRFSGRQFSNSRSEMNVSTLELGDSALYLCASSLQGVGTDTQYFGPGTRLTVL.

The chain uses TRBV4-1 and TRBJ2-6, with D perhaps TRBD1 (5 bases). The germline gives CDR1 MGHRA, CDR2 YSYEKL. Trimming stripped 4 bases from V and 4 bases from J, with 11 bases between. The CDR3 totals 15 residues. CDR3 sequence reads: CASSPQGLGANVLTF. CDR3 nucleotides: TGCGCCAGCAGCCCTCAGGGTCTCGGGGCCAACGTCCTGACTTTC.

V and J are TRBV7-9 and TRBJ1-2; 8 bases align to TRBD1. The germline CDR1 and CDR2 sequences are SEHNR and FQNEAQ (reference sequence). J was trimmed by 5 bases and V by 5 bases; bases with no gene match: 7. The CDR3 sequence is 14 residues long. CDR3 sequence: CASSLGQAKYGYTF. The CDR3 nucleotides read TGTGCCAGCAGCCTGGGACAGGCAAAGTATGGCTACACCTTC.

The sample holds a few counts of this clone. The rearrangement uses TRBV27 and TRBJ2-7; 9 bases line up with TRBD2. Germline V gives CDR1 MNHEY, CDR2 SMNVEV (reference sequence). CDR3 length: 16 residues. V gave up 5 bases and J gave up 1 base; unmatched junction bases: 9. The CDR3 region is CASSPAGGRISYEQYF. The DNA of the CDR3 is TGTGCCAGCAGTCCCGCGGGAGGGCGTATATCCTACGAGCAGTACTTC.

This clone was seen a single time. The chain has TRBV19 and TRBJ2-5; D is perhaps TRBD1 (6 bases). The germline V gene has CDR1 LNHDA and CDR2 SQIVND (reference sequence). The length of the CDR3 is 15 residues. Trimming cost V 3 bases and J 2 bases, with 13 bases left between them. As DNA, the CDR3 is TGTGCCAGTAGTATCCGGGACACCGGTCAAGAGACCCAGTACTTC. It specifies CASSIRDTGQETQYF. The full variable domain, with the rest looked up from reference TRBV19 and TRBJ2-5, is DGGITQSPKYLFRKEGQNVTLSCEQNLNHDAMYWYRQDPGQGLRLIYYSQIVNDFQKGDIAEGYSVSREKKESFPLTVTSAQKNPTAFYLCASSIRDTGQETQYFGPGTRLLVL.

The CDR3 here is CASRLAGGQYNEQFF. As DNA, the CDR3 is TGTGCCAGCAGACTAGCGGGGGGCCAATACAATGAGCAGTTCTTC. The chain joins TRBV7-2 to TRBJ2-1; 12 nucleotides match TRBD2. Germline values: CDR1 SGHTA, CDR2 FQGNSA. V shed 6 bases, J shed 4 bases, and the junction held 4 bases outside the gene matches. The length of the CDR3 is 15 residues.

This chain connects TRBV5-4 to TRBJ2-1, with D maybe TRBD2 (6 bases). From germline, CDR1 is SGHNT and CDR2 YYREEE (reference sequence). V was pared by 0 bases and J by 3 bases, with 10 bases between. The CDR3 has 15 residues. The CDR3 DNA follows: TGTGCCAGCAGCTTGGCGGGGGAGATCTACAATGAGCAGTTCTTC. This encodes CASSLAGEIYNEQFF.

The count of this clone is one. The V and J genes are TRBV27 and TRBJ1-1; D is unclear. The CDR3 sequence is 14 residues long. Trimming shortened V by 3 bases and J by 4 bases, and 12 bases separated the two germline ends. Germline V CDR1 and CDR2: MNHEY, SMNVEV (reference sequence). The CDR3 DNA reads as TGTGCCAGCAGTTTGGCCCCATCTGGCACTGAAGCTTTCTTT. Translated, it gives CASSLAPSGTEAFF.

CDR3 bases: TGTGCCAGAGGGGGTTCCTCTGGGGCCAACGTCCTGACTTTC. This gives the protein CARGGSSGANVLTF. The chain recombines TRBV19 with TRBJ2-6; possibly TRBD1 for D (6 bases). The CDR3 has 14 residues. The ends were cut back, 9 bases at V and 0 bases at J, with 9 bases in the middle. From germline, CDR1 is LNHDA and CDR2 SQIVND (reference sequence).

The gene calls are TRBV6-5 and TRBJ1-5, with TRBD1 matching 7 bases. The CDR3 totals 15 residues. Per the germline V gene, CDR1 is MNHEY and CDR2 is SVGAGI. Germline trimming cut 7 bases from V and 0 bases from J; bases unmatched to any gene: 6. The CDR3, as DNA: TGTGCCAGCAACCGACAGGGAGATAGCAATCAGCCCCAGCATTTT. Translated: CASNRQGDSNQPQHF.

Note on this clone: This specimen includes other DNA sequences encoding the same CDR3. V usage is TRBV10-1 and J usage is TRBJ2-1; D uncertain. The germline V gene has CDR1 WNHNN and CDR2 SYGVQD (reference sequence). This CDR3 comprises 14 residues. Between the trimmed V and J ends, which lost 2 bases and 0 bases, there was a span of 5 bases. CDR3 loop: CASSEGSSYNEQFF. The CDR3, as DNA: TGCGCCAGCAGTGAGGGCAGCTCCTACAATGAGCAGTTCTTC.

This chain connects TRBV19 to TRBJ2-2; 8 bases fit TRBD1. This CDR3 is 14 amino acids long. After removal of 6 bases from V and 6 bases from J, the junction contained 6 bases not matched to a gene. Germline V gives CDR1 LNHDA, CDR2 SQIVND (reference sequence). The CDR3 DNA is TGTGCCAGTAGCCAACAGGGGGTCTCCGGGGAGCTGTTTTTT. Amino acids: CASSQQGVSGELFF. Full variable domain (missing parts from reference TRBV19 and TRBJ2-2): DGGITQSPKYLFRKEGQNVTLSCEQNLNHDAMYWYRQDPGQGLRLIYYSQIVNDFQKGDIAEGYSVSREKKESFPLTVTSAQKNPTAFYLCASSQQGVSGELFFGEGSRLTVL.